This T cell receptor beta chain was captured in a study of cytomegalovirus exposure and HLA in healthy donors. About the study: Early on, a data release was issued that held 85 million to 95 million unique TCRs from HLA-typed donors. Within the Caucasian-associated ancestry cluster were around 81% of the approximately 400 genotyped donors. Whole-study findings and limits: A later analysis found common viral pathogens apparently linked to several of the most significant clusters. Roughly even sequencing depth across donors was the assumption behind the presence/absence analyses.

This CDR3 comprises 16 residues. Trimming took 5 bases from V and 6 from J; bases not matched to a gene: 13. CDR1 is MDHEN and CDR2 is SYDVKM in the germline V gene. Regarding this clone: Its antigen remains unknown.

PCR primers comprised 60 Vbeta and 13 Jbeta primers. Data came from immunoSEQ multiplex PCR; TCRdb stores just in-frame clones and leaves some out. The sample has 100,000 to 150,000 clones, around 76% seen once. This clonotype originated in a male donor in good health and CMV-seronegative. The gene calls are TRBV28 and TRBJ2-7, with 10 nucleotides matching TRBD2. The sample consisted of PBMCs. CDR3 nucleotides: TGTGCCAGCAGTAAACCGGGGACTAGCGAGGACCTCGAGCAGTACTTC. Translating it yields CASSKPGTSEDLEQYF.